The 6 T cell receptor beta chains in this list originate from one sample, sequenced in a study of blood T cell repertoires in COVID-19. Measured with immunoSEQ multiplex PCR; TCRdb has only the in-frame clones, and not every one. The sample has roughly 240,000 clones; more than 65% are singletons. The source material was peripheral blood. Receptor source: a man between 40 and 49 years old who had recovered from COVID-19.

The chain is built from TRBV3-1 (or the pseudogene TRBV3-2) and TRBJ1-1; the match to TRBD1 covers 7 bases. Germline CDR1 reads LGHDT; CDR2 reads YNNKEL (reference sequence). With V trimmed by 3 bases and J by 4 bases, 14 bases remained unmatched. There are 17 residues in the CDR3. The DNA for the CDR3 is TGTGCCAGCAGCCAGGACTCGCCTATGACAGGGCCCACTGAAGCTTTCTTT. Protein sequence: CASSQDSPMTGPTEAFF.

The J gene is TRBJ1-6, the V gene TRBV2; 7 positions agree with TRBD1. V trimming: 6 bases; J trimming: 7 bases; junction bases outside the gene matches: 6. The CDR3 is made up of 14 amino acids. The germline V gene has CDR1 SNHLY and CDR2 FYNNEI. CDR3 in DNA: TGTGCCAGCAGGCCGGGACAGCCCAATTCACCCCTCCACTTT. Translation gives CASRPGQPNSPLHF. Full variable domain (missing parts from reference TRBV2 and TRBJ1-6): EPEVTQTPSHQVTQMGQEVILRCVPISNHLYFYWYRQILGQKVEFLVSFYNNEISEKSEIFDDQFSVERPDGSNFTLKIRSTKLEDSAMYFCASRPGQPNSPLHFGNGTRLTVT.

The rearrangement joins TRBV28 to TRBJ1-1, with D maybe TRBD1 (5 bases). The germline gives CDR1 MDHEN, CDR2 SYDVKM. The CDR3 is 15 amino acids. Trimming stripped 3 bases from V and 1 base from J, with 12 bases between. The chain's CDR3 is CASSLMRQGNTEAFF. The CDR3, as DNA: TGTGCCAGCAGTTTGATGCGGCAGGGGAACACTGAAGCTTTCTTT.

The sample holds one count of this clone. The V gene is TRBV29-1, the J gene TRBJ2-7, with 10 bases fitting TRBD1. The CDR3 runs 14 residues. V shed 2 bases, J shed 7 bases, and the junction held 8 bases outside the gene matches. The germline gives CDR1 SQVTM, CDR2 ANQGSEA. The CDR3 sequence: CSVETLPGQGEQYF. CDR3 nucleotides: TGCAGCGTTGAAACCCTCCCGGGACAGGGGGAGCAGTACTTC.

The CDR3 protein is CASSGYSGAGELFF. CDR3 nucleotides: TGTGCCAGCAGTGGGTATTCAGGCGCCGGGGAGCTGTTTTTT. J is TRBJ2-2 and V is TRBV6-4; unclear D gene. Germline lookup yields CDR1 MRHNA and CDR2 SNTAGT. V was pared by 4 bases and J by 6 bases, with 12 bases between. CDR3 length equals 14 residues.

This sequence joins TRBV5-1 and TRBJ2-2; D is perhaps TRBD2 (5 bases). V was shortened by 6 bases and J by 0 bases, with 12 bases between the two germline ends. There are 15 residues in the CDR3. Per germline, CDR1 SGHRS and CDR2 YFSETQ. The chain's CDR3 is CASKFLGANTGELFF. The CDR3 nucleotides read TGCGCCAGCAAATTCTTGGGAGCGAACACCGGGGAGCTGTTTTTT.